This entry lists 22 T cell receptor beta chains sequenced from one sample in a study of cytomegalovirus exposure and HLA in healthy donors. With 60 Vbeta and 13 Jbeta primers, the PCR was carried out. Data came from immunoSEQ multiplex PCR; TCRdb stores just in-frame clones and leaves some out. The table lists roughly 140,000 clones, about four fifths of them singletons. The sequencing input was PBMCs. Receptor source: a man aged 50 or older in good health and CMV-seropositive.

This clone was seen more than once but under ten times. This chain joins TRBV28 and TRBJ2-2; 14 bases line up with TRBD2. CDR3 length equals 17 residues. The V segment lost 6 bases and the J segment 5 bases; nucleotides outside the gene matches: 8. Germline CDR1 reads MDHEN; CDR2 reads SYDVKM. The CDR3 region has the DNA TGTGCCAGCAGGTACCGACTAGCGGGAGGGCCGACCGGGGAGCTGTTTTTT. This gives the protein CASRYRLAGGPTGELFF.

A word on this clone: Other DNA sequences in this specimen translate into the identical CDR3. V is TRBV9 and J is TRBJ2-7; TRBD1 matches 7 bases. This CDR3 is built from 15 residues. Germline assignment: CDR1 SGDLS and CDR2 YYNGEE. After removal of 3 bases from V and 0 bases from J, the junction contained 6 bases not matched to a gene. This CDR3 reads CASSADGDSSYEQYF. Here the CDR3 DNA reads TGTGCCAGCAGCGCAGACGGGGACAGCTCCTACGAGCAGTACTTC. Full variable domain (missing parts from reference TRBV9 and TRBJ2-7): DSGVTQTPKHLITATGQRVTLRCSPRSGDLSVYWYQQSLDQGLQFLIQYYNGEERAKGNILERFSAQQFPDLHSELNLSSLELGDSALYFCASSADGDSSYEQYFGPGTRLTVT.

This clone is a singleton in its sample. V usage is TRBV27 and J usage is TRBJ1-4; 10 bases map to TRBD1. Germline CDR1 reads MNHEY; CDR2 reads SMNVEV (reference sequence). CDR3 length equals 15 residues. J was trimmed by 6 bases and V by 3 bases; bases with no gene match: 4. The CDR3 loop is CASSFRQGADEKLFF. DNA for the CDR3: TGTGCCAGCAGTTTCCGACAGGGGGCAGATGAAAAACTGTTTTTT. Looking up the rest from reference TRBV27 and TRBJ1-4 gives the full variable domain: EAQVTQNPRYLITVTGKKLTVTCSQNMNHEYMSWYRQDPGLGLRQIYYSMNVEVTDKGDVPEGYKVSRKEKRNFPLILESPSPNQTSLYFCASSFRQGADEKLFFGSGTQLSVL.

The chain has TRBV6-1 and TRBJ1-1; D gene unclear. The germline CDR1 and CDR2 sequences are MNHNS and SASEGT. The CDR3 has 15 residues. Trimming removed 4 bases from V and 6 bases from J, with 18 bases in between. The DNA for the CDR3 is TGTGCCAGCAGTGGGCCACGCGGGAGACTCGCTGAAGCTTTCTTT. This gives the protein CASSGPRGRLAEAFF.

The rearrangement uses TRBV18 and TRBJ1-5, with D maybe TRBD1 (5 bases). The germline CDR1 and CDR2 sequences are KGHSH and LQKENI. The CDR3 spans 15 residues. The germline V and J ends were trimmed by 5 bases and 2 bases, with 13 bases remaining between them. This CDR3 is CASSTGGGGNQPQHF. The CDR3 nucleotides read TGTGCCAGCTCAACCGGTGGGGGGGGCAATCAGCCCCAGCATTTT.

A word on this clone: One end of the junction varies from germline; a read error may be responsible. This chain joins TRBV6-1 and TRBJ1-1; D unclear. In germline, CDR1 is MNHNS, CDR2 SASEGT. CDR3 length equals 13 residues. The CDR3 here is CATSDNMNTEAFF. As DNA, the CDR3 is TGTGCCACCAGTGATAACATGAACACTGAAGCTTTCTTT.

V and J are TRBV18 and TRBJ2-7; 12 bases fit TRBD1. This CDR3 region has 16 residues. Per germline, CDR1 KGHSH and CDR2 LQKENI. V shed 0 bases and J 3 bases; nucleotides not matched to a gene: 3. CDR3 nucleotides: TGTGCCAGCTCACCACCCGGGACAGGGGGCTACTACGAGCAGTACTTC. It is translated as CASSPPGTGGYYEQYF.

This clone was picked up a small number of times. The genes are TRBV10-2 and TRBJ1-5; 9 bases line up with TRBD1. Trimming cost V 4 bases and J 7 bases; bases outside gene matches: 8. This CDR3 contains 15 residues. CDR1 and CDR2 (germline): WSHSY, SAAADI. Here the CDR3 DNA reads TGCGCCAGCAGTGTGGGGACAGGGACTTTGCAGCCCCAGCATTTT. Its protein product is CASSVGTGTLQPQHF.

The chain couples TRBV5-6 to TRBJ1-3; 9 bases align to TRBD1. This CDR3 is 17 amino acids long. The J segment lost 4 bases and the V segment lost 0 bases, leaving 8 bases of the junction unmatched. In germline, CDR1 is SGHDT, CDR2 YYEEEE. The chain's CDR3 is CASSLAPWDREGNTIYF. CDR3 sequence (DNA): TGTGCCAGCAGCTTGGCGCCATGGGACAGGGAAGGAAACACCATATATTTT.

V is TRBV18 and J is TRBJ2-6; 12 nucleotides align to TRBD1. The CDR3 extends over 20 amino acids. V lost 4 bases to trimming and J lost 4 bases; unmatched junction nucleotides: 14. Germline CDR1 KGHSH, CDR2 LQKENI. Written as DNA, the CDR3 is TGTGCCAGCTCACTACACCCTCCGGGACAGGGGGCATTGGGGGCCAACGTCCTGACTTTC. It encodes CASSLHPPGQGALGANVLTF.

Only one count was recorded for this clone. The chain is built from TRBV28 and TRBJ1-1, with unresolved D. Germline lookup yields CDR1 MDHEN and CDR2 SYDVKM. V was cut by 3 bases and J by 4 bases, with 12 bases left in between. This CDR3 is built from 14 residues. The CDR3 DNA is TGTGCCAGCAGTTTTGGAGGGTACGGCACTGAAGCTTTCTTT. This encodes CASSFGGYGTEAFF.

Worth noting for this clone: Relative to the germline gene, one junction end is altered; a read error may explain this. The V call is TRBV27, the J call TRBJ2-1; 8 nucleotides agree with TRBD1. The CDR3 runs 14 residues. Per germline, CDR1 MNHEY and CDR2 SMNVEV (reference sequence). Here the CDR3 reads CASSWGRGRNEQFF. The CDR3 nucleotides read TGTGCCAGTAGTTGGGGCAGGGGGCGTAATGAGCAGTTCTTC.

The count of this clone is one. The chain uses TRBV28 and TRBJ2-3; TRBD2 aligns across 8 bases. The CDR3 length is 15 residues. Unmatched junction bases numbered 9, after V lost 5 bases and J lost 5 bases. In germline, CDR1 is MDHEN, CDR2 SYDVKM. As DNA, the CDR3 is TGTGCCAGCAGTACCAGCGGGAGACGGCTAGATACGCAGTATTTT. Encoded protein: CASSTSGRRLDTQYF.

Comments on this clone: Other DNA sequences in the same sample also yield this CDR3. The chain is built from TRBV30 and TRBJ2-5; D unresolved. Looked up from germline, CDR1 is GTSNPN and CDR2 is SVGIG (reference sequence). This CDR3 region has 13 residues. The V end was cut by 0 bases, the J end by 4 bases, with 9 bases between. CDR3 DNA sequence: TGTGCCTGGAGTGTATGGGCCGGAGAGACCCAGTACTTC. It translates to CAWSVWAGETQYF.

This clone was counted only a few times. The V and J genes are TRBV5-1 and TRBJ1-1; 9 nucleotides agree with TRBD1. CDR3 size: 14 residues. The V segment lost 7 bases and the J segment 2 bases; nucleotides outside the gene matches: 6. Germline CDR1 and CDR2: SGHRS and YFSETQ. The CDR3 coding sequence is TGCGCCAGCGGTCCACAGGGGGCCAACACTGAAGCTTTCTTT. Amino acids: CASGPQGANTEAFF.

The chain couples TRBV5-1 to TRBJ2-3; D unresolved. The CDR3 is 15 amino acids. Looked up from germline, CDR1 is SGHRS and CDR2 is YFSETQ. V was shortened by 2 bases and J by 2 bases, with 12 bases between the two germline ends. DNA of the CDR3: TGCGCCAGCAGCTTAAACAGACCCACCACAGATACGCAGTATTTT. Translating it yields CASSLNRPTTDTQYF.

V is TRBV2 and J is TRBJ2-5; 12 bases match TRBD2. There are 15 residues in the CDR3. In germline, CDR1 is SNHLY, CDR2 FYNNEI. V gave up 7 bases and J gave up 4 bases; unmatched junction bases: 7. CDR3 loop: CASIASGRARETQYF. The CDR3 nucleotides read TGTGCCAGCATAGCTAGCGGGAGGGCACGAGAGACCCAGTACTTC.

V usage is TRBV29-1 and J usage is TRBJ2-3; a weak D match, TRBD2 (5 bases). The length of the CDR3 is 12 residues. Per the germline V gene, CDR1 is SQVTM and CDR2 is ANQGSEA. V gave up 3 bases and J gave up 4 bases, with 8 bases separating them. The CDR3 protein is CSVERAPDTQYF. In nucleotides, the CDR3 is TGCAGCGTTGAGAGGGCCCCAGATACGCAGTATTTT.

To note about this clone: Germline and junction disagree at one end, which may indicate a read error. CDR3 sequence: CSSSFMASEAFF. The DNA of the CDR3 is TGTTCCAGCAGCTTTATGGCCTCTGAAGCTTTCTTT. This rearrangement joins TRBV7-9 to TRBJ1-1, with D uncertain. Germline V lookup: CDR1 SEHNR, CDR2 FQNEAQ (reference sequence). The CDR3 extends over 12 amino acids.

V gene TRBV15 combines with J gene TRBJ2-1, with 11 bases lining up with TRBD2. CDR3 length: 17 amino acids. Germline V gene lookup returns CDR1 LNHNV and CDR2 YYDKDF (reference sequence). Unmatched junction bases numbered 9, after V lost 3 bases and J lost 5 bases. CDR3 loop: CATSRGNSGRADNEQFF. CDR3 nucleotide sequence: TGTGCCACCAGCAGGGGTAATAGCGGGAGGGCCGACAATGAGCAGTTCTTC.

The chain joins TRBV28 to TRBJ1-5, with 8 bases lining up with TRBD1. This CDR3 has 18 amino acids. The V gene's germline CDR1 is MDHEN and CDR2 SYDVKM. The ends lost 0 bases at V and 7 bases at J; junction bases unmatched: 14. The CDR3: CASSLWVFGQGGNQPQHF. CDR3 DNA sequence: TGTGCCAGCAGTTTATGGGTTTTCGGACAGGGCGGGAACCAGCCCCAGCATTTT.

The CDR3 here is CASSSIAGEMAYEQYF. Here the CDR3 DNA reads TGTGCCAGCAGTTCCATAGCGGGAGAAATGGCCTACGAGCAGTACTTC. V and J are TRBV27 and TRBJ2-7; 9 bases are shared with TRBD2. The CDR3 contains 16 residues. Germline loops: CDR1 MNHEY, CDR2 SMNVEV (reference sequence). J was trimmed by 2 bases and V by 4 bases; bases with no gene match: 9.